This T cell receptor (beta chain) was documented in a study of cytomegalovirus exposure and HLA in healthy donors. Findings and caveats of the study: The majority of CMV-associated TCR beta chains were reported as apparently HLA-restricted in a later analysis. As a later analysis showed, a missense DCLRE1C variant was linked to trimming of TCR beta V- and J-genes. The investigators catalogued 164 TCR beta chains as cytomegalovirus-associated. More clonal expansion characterized HLA-associated TCR beta chains than equally common others in a later analysis.

The V gene end was trimmed by 5 bases and the J gene end by 2 bases; junction bases not matched to a gene: 10. CDR3 length: 16 amino acids. Germline V gene data show CDR1 as SGHVS and CDR2 as FNYEAQ. Of note for this clone: The antigen is not known.

The study ran its PCR with 60 Vbeta and 13 Jbeta primers. TCRdb's table, derived via immunoSEQ multiplex PCR, lists solely in-frame clones and lacks some. The sample has some 97,000 clones, around three quarters seen once. Material: PBMCs. This TCR was sampled from a female donor in good health and CMV-seropositive. The chain uses TRBV7-6 and TRBJ2-7, with 9 positions matching TRBD1. CDR3 residues: CASSLKPGQGPYEQYF. The CDR3 DNA is TGTGCCAGCAGCCTAAAGCCGGGACAGGGACCCTACGAGCAGTACTTC.